Listed below are T cell receptor beta chains from one sample, sequenced in a study of blood T cell repertoires in COVID-19. Profiled with immunoSEQ multiplex PCR; TCRdb holds only in-frame clones, not every one. Of some 200,000 clones in the sample, approximately 87% were seen once. The source material was peripheral blood. Receptor source: a woman aged 70-85 years with COVID-19, enrolled during active disease. CDR3s include the opening cysteine and the closing phenylalanine or tryptophan. D genes are given only for firm matches. Size is omitted from some rows. Given values are once, few, many or a class for expanded clones.

D: TRBD1
size: -
V: TRBV27
J: TRBJ1-6
CDR3: CASSTQGQTNYNSPLHF
DNA: TGTGCCAGCAGTACTCAGGGACAGACGAATTATAATTCACCCCTCCACTTT

D: -
size: -
V: TRBV7-9
J: TRBJ2-5
CDR3: CASSLNTGFETQYF
DNA: TGTGCCAGCAGCTTAAACACAGGGTTTGAGACCCAGTACTTC

D: -
size: -
V: TRBV2
J: TRBJ1-1
CDR3: CASSVRGHTTEAFF
DNA: TGTGCCAGCAGTGTAAGAGGGCATACGACTGAAGCTTTCTTT

D: TRBD2
size: -
V: TRBV7-8
J: TRBJ2-7
CDR3: CASSQRAGSSYEQYF
DNA: TGTGCCAGCAGCCAGAGAGCGGGGAGCTCCTACGAGCAGTACTTC

D: -
size: -
V: TRBV4-1
J: TRBJ2-7
CDR3: CASSRGTQYEQYF
DNA: TGCGCCAGCAGCCGAGGGACTCAGTACGAGCAGTACTTC

D: -
size: -
V: TRBV4-1
J: TRBJ1-1
CDR3: CASSQNMVQNTEAFF
DNA: TGCGCCAGCAGCCAGAATATGGTACAGAACACTGAAGCTTTCTTT

D: -
size: few
V: TRBV7-2
J: TRBJ2-7
CDR3: CASSGTLYEQYF
DNA: TGTGCCAGCAGCGGGACTCTATACGAGCAGTACTTC

D: -
size: -
V: TRBV20-1
J: TRBJ1-5
CDR3: CSATQTQAQHF
DNA: TGCAGTGCCACACAGACCCAGGCCCAGCATTTT

D: TRBD1
size: once
V: TRBV6-5
J: TRBJ2-7
CDR3: CASRWDRLSYEQYF
DNA: TGTGCCAGCAGGTGGGACAGGCTGTCCTACGAGCAGTACTTC

D: TRBD1
size: few
V: TRBV2
J: TRBJ1-4
CDR3: CASRVRQGNEKLFF
DNA: TGTGCCAGCAGAGTGAGACAGGGTAATGAAAAACTGTTTTTT

D: TRBD2
size: -
V: TRBV4-2
J: TRBJ2-1
CDR3: CASSQIAGEQFF
DNA: TGTGCCAGCAGCCAAATAGCGGGCGAGCAGTTCTTC

D: -
size: once
V: TRBV27
J: TRBJ2-1
CDR3: CASSSFARDPNYNEQFF
DNA: TGTGCCAGCAGTTCTTTCGCGCGGGACCCGAACTACAATGAGCAGTTCTTC

D: TRBD1
size: -
V: TRBV5-1
J: TRBJ1-1
CDR3: CASSKRGQGGTEAFF
DNA: TGCGCCAGCAGCAAAAGGGGACAGGGGGGAACTGAAGCTTTCTTT

D: -
size: -
V: TRBV12-3/TRBV12-4
J: TRBJ1-1
CDR3: CASSPVTEAFF
DNA: TGTGCCAGCAGTCCAGTAACTGAAGCTTTCTTT

D: -
size: -
V: TRBV11-3
J: TRBJ1-6
CDR3: CASSLVSSGSSPLHF
DNA: TGTGCCAGCAGCTTAGTATCTTCGGGGTCCTCACCCCTCCACTTT

D: TRBD1
size: -
V: TRBV10-3
J: TRBJ2-1
CDR3: CAIRDRGRFRFF
DNA: TGTGCCATCCGAGACAGGGGGCGATTCCGGTTCTTC

D: TRBD1
size: -
V: TRBV11-2
J: TRBJ1-2
CDR3: CASSLTGGSNYGYTF
DNA: TGTGCCAGCAGCTTGACAGGGGGAAGTAACTATGGCTACACCTTC

D: -
size: -
V: TRBV9
J: TRBJ2-2
CDR3: CASKPTNGSGTGELFF
DNA: TGTGCCAGCAAACCGACCAACGGGAGTGGGACCGGGGAGCTGTTTTTT

D: TRBD1
size: -
V: TRBV9
J: TRBJ1-1
CDR3: CASSGTGTTEAFF
DNA: TGTGCCAGCAGCGGGACAGGGACCACTGAAGCTTTCTTT

D: TRBD1
size: -
V: TRBV5-5
J: TRBJ1-6
CDR3: CASSRQGVGSPLHF
DNA: TGTGCCAGCAGCAGACAGGGGGTTGGGTCACCCCTCCACTTT

D: -
size: -
V: TRBV19
J: TRBJ1-5
CDR3: CASTLSRGGQPQHF
DNA: TGTGCCAGTACCCTAAGCAGGGGCGGACAGCCCCAGCATTTT

D: -
size: once
V: TRBV30
J: TRBJ2-3
CDR3: CAWSVLIRVPGLGGQYF
DNA: TGTGCCTGGAGTGTACTGATTCGCGTTCCGGGCTTGGGGGGGCAGTATTTT

D: -
size: -
V: TRBV14
J: TRBJ1-2
CDR3: CASSKQQFSRNYGYTF
DNA: TGTGCCAGCAGCAAACAGCAGTTCTCAAGGAACTATGGCTACACCTTC

D: -
size: once
V: TRBV14
J: TRBJ2-3
CDR3: CASSLYSTDTQYF
DNA: TGTGCCAGCAGCTTGTATTCCACAGATACGCAGTATTTT

D: -
size: -
V: TRBV6-5
J: TRBJ2-5
CDR3: CASSYSDNLETQYF
DNA: TGTGCCAGCAGTTACTCGGACAACCTAGAGACCCAGTACTTC

D: -
size: few
V: TRBV3-1/TRBV3-2
J: TRBJ1-1
CDR3: CASSQGAGRDTEAFF
DNA: TGTGCCAGCAGCCAAGGGGCGGGTCGGGACACTGAAGCTTTCTTT

D: -
size: once
V: TRBV27
J: TRBJ2-7
CDR3: CASRGATEQYF
DNA: TGTGCCAGCAGGGGGGCAACCGAGCAGTACTTC

D: TRBD1
size: once
V: TRBV7-2
J: TRBJ1-2
CDR3: CASSLGQLYGYTF
DNA: TGTGCCAGCAGCTTGGGACAGTTGTATGGCTACACCTTC

D: TRBD2
size: -
V: TRBV3-1/TRBV3-2
J: TRBJ2-2
CDR3: CASSQVAGGRATGELFF
DNA: TGTGCCAGCAGCCAAGTAGCGGGCGGGAGGGCCACCGGGGAGCTGTTTTTT

D: -
size: once
V: TRBV3-1/TRBV3-2
J: TRBJ2-2
CDR3: CASSQAGRTVGGLFF
DNA: TGTGCCAGCAGCCAAGCGGGGAGGACCGTAGGAGGGCTGTTTTTT

D: TRBD2
size: -
V: TRBV28
J: TRBJ2-5
CDR3: CASSPLTSAQETQYF
DNA: TGTGCCAGCAGCCCTCTGACTAGCGCTCAAGAGACCCAGTACTTC

D: -
size: -
V: TRBV3-1/TRBV3-2
J: TRBJ2-7
CDR3: CASSQSSYEQYF
DNA: TGTGCCAGCAGCCAGTCGAGCTACGAGCAGTACTTC

D: -
size: -
V: TRBV28
J: TRBJ1-1
CDR3: CASSLWGAPQNTEAFF
DNA: TGTGCCAGCAGTTTATGGGGGGCACCCCAGAACACTGAAGCTTTCTTT

D: TRBD1
size: -
V: TRBV4-1
J: TRBJ1-6
CDR3: CASSQAFGTASSYNSPLHF
DNA: TGCGCCAGCAGCCAAGCCTTCGGGACAGCTAGCTCCTATAATTCACCCCTCCACTTT